The rows below give T cell receptor beta chains drawn from one sample of a study of blood T cell repertoires in COVID-19. Assay used: immunoSEQ multiplex PCR; TCRdb lists only in-frame clones, some missing. Of 140,000 to 150,000 clones in the sample, 78% were seen once. Source material: PBMCs or T cells enriched from blood (not recorded which). Receptors originate from a woman between 50 and 59 years old who had recovered from COVID-19. The CDR3 runs from the conserved cysteine through the conserved F or W. D genes are given only for firm matches. Part of the rows lack a size; the others show once, few, many or a class for expanded clones.

>NA|TRBJ1-3|TRBV19|NA
CASSSQGSGNTIYF
TGTGCCAGTAGTTCCCAGGGCTCTGGAAACACCATATATTTT
>NA|TRBJ1-2|TRBV3-1/TRBV3-2|NA
CASSFQANYGYTF
TGTGCCAGCAGTTTCCAGGCTAACTATGGCTACACCTTC
>NA|TRBJ2-1|TRBV20-1|NA
CSAGGGFEQFF
TGCAGTGCCGGCGGCGGATTTGAGCAGTTCTTC
>TRBD2|TRBJ2-1|TRBV7-3|once
CASSAGLAGGFLHNEQFF
TGTGCCAGCAGCGCAGGACTAGCGGGGGGCTTCTTACACAATGAGCAGTTCTTC
>NA|TRBJ2-3|TRBV3-1/TRBV3-2|NA
CASSQEGGTDTQYF
TGTGCCAGCAGCCAAGAGGGCGGCACAGATACGCAGTATTTT
>TRBD1|TRBJ2-4|TRBV5-4|NA
CASSLRQGGNIQYF
TGTGCCAGCAGCTTAAGACAGGGTGGGAACATTCAGTACTTC
>TRBD1|TRBJ1-1|TRBV5-4|NA
CASSVDRDTEAFF
TGTGCCAGCAGCGTGGACAGGGACACTGAAGCTTTCTTT
>TRBD2|TRBJ2-3|TRBV6-1|once
CASSQAGRSTDTQYF
TGTGCCAGCAGTCAAGCGGGGAGAAGCACAGATACGCAGTATTTT
>NA|TRBJ1-1|TRBV4-1|once
CASSQLSEAFF
TGCGCCAGCAGCCAGTTATCTGAAGCTTTCTTT
>TRBD1|TRBJ1-6|TRBV5-4|NA
CASSQGESSPLHF
TGTGCCAGCAGCCAGGGGGAGTCATCACCCCTCCACTTT
>NA|TRBJ1-2|TRBV2|once
CASRGKRGIMAYTF
TGTGCCAGCAGAGGAAAGAGGGGGATTATGGCTTACACCTTC
>NA|TRBJ1-2|TRBV6-5|NA
CASSYTGRDGYTF
TGTGCCAGCAGTTACACAGGGAGGGATGGCTACACCTTC
>TRBD1|TRBJ2-7|TRBV13|few
CASSLERDRRYEQYF
TGTGCCAGCAGCTTAGAACGGGACAGGCGATACGAGCAGTACTTC
>NA|TRBJ1-4|TRBV4-1|NA
CASRSTGAELFF
TGCGCCAGCAGGTCGACAGGTGCCGAACTGTTTTTT
>TRBD1|TRBJ1-5|TRBV19|NA
CASSPGQGLPQHF
TGTGCCAGTAGCCCGGGACAGGGGTTGCCCCAGCATTTT
>TRBD2|TRBJ2-1|TRBV4-2|many
CASSQEGGGAPEEQFF
TGTGCCAGCAGCCAAGAGGGCGGGGGGGCCCCGGAGGAGCAGTTCTTC
>NA|TRBJ2-3|TRBV28|NA
CASSLQDSITDTQYF
TGTGCCAGCAGTTTACAGGACAGCATAACAGATACGCAGTATTTT
>NA|TRBJ1-2|TRBV5-1|NA
CASSLGAGEGYTF
TGCGCCAGCAGCTTGGGCGCAGGGGAAGGCTACACCTTC
>TRBD2|TRBJ2-2|TRBV7-6|NA
CASSLERGGDTGELFF
TGTGCCAGCAGCTTAGAAAGGGGAGGGGACACCGGGGAGCTGTTTTTT